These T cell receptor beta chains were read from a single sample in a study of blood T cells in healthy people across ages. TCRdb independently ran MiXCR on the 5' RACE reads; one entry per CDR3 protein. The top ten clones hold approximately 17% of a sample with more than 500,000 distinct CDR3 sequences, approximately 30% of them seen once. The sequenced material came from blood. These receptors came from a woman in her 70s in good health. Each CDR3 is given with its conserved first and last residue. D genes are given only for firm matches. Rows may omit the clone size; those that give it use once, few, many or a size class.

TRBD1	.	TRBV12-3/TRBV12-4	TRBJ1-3	CASSLAGQSRGNTIYF	TGTGCCAGCAGTTTAGCGGGACAGTCCAGAGGAAACACCATATATTTT
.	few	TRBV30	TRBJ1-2	CAWSLPPNPGYTF	TGTGCCTGGAGCCTTCCGCCGAATCCTGGCTACACCTTC
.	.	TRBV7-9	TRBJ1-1	CASGIRGGTEAFF	TGTGCCAGCGGAATCAGGGGTGGAACTGAAGCTTTCTTT
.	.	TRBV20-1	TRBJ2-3	CSVLVRGLHPDTQYF	TGCAGTGTTCTCGTTCGGGGGCTGCACCCAGATACGCAGTATTTT
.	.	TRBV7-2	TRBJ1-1	CASSLAGRSATEAFF	TGTGCCAGCAGCTTGGCTGGCCGTAGCGCCACTGAAGCTTTCTTT
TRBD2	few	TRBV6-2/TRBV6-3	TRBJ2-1	CASRLLAGGQYEQFF	TGTGCCAGCAGGCTCCTAGCGGGGGGGCAGTATGAGCAGTTCTTC
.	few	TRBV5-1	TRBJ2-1	CASSTDYLEQFF	TGCGCCAGCAGTACGGACTACTTGGAGCAGTTCTTC
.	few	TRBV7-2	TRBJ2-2	CASSPPSNTGELFF	TGTGCCAGCAGCCCCCCGAGCAACACCGGGGAGCTGTTTTTT
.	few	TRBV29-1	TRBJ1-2	CSVDSRGANYGYTF	TGCAGCGTTGATTCGCGGGGGGCTAACTATGGCTACACCTTC
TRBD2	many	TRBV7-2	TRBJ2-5	CASSPLAGAQETQYF	TGTGCCAGCAGCCCACTAGCGGGGGCACAAGAGACCCAGTACTTC
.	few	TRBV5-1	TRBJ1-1	CASSSYSGITEAFF	TGCGCCAGCAGCTCTTATTCAGGGATCACTGAAGCTTTCTTT
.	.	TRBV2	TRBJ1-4	CASSPSGRTNEKLFF	TGTGCCAGCAGCCCCTCGGGGCGAACTAATGAAAAACTGTTTTTT
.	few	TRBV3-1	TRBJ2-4	CASSQDMGGGGKNIQYF	TGTGCCAGCAGCCAAGATATGGGGGGAGGGGGCAAAAACATTCAGTACTTC
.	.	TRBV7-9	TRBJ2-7	CASSLPRGNYEQYF	TGTGCCAGCAGCCTCCCGCGGGGAAACTACGAGCAGTACTTC
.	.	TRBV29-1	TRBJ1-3	CSGSHSPEGNTIYF	TGCAGCGGGTCCCACAGTCCGGAGGGAAACACCATATATTTT
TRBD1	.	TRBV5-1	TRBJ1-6	CASSSGQGESPLHF	TGCGCCAGCAGCAGCGGACAGGGGGAATCACCCCTCCACTTT
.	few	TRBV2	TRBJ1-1	CASSDILGAEAFF	TGTGCCAGCAGTGACATATTAGGGGCTGAAGCTTTCTTT
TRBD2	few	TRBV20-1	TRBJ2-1	CSATLGRGYNEQFF	TGCAGTGCTACCTTAGGGCGGGGGTACAATGAGCAGTTCTTC
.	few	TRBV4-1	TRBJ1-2	CASSLNTQAPGGYTF	TGCGCCAGCAGCCTCAATACCCAGGCTCCGGGGGGCTACACCTTC
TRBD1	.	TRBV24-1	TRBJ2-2	CATSDPHRGIGELFF	TGTGCCACCAGTGATCCCCACAGGGGCATCGGGGAGCTGTTTTTT
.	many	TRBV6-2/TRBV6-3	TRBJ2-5	CASSYPFKTGKETQYF	TGTGCCAGCAGTTACCCTTTCAAAACGGGTAAAGAGACCCAGTACTTC
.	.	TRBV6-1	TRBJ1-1	CASSPYMVNTEAFF	TGTGCCAGCAGTCCCTACATGGTGAACACTGAAGCTTTCTTT
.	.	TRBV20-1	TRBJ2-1	CSANPSLYNEQFF	TGCAGTGCTAACCCGAGCCTTTACAATGAGCAGTTCTTC
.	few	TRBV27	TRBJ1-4	CASSGGRINEKLFF	TGTGCCAGCAGCGGGGGCAGAATTAATGAAAAACTGTTTTTT
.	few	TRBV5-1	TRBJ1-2	CASSQEGWGYTF	TGCGCCAGCAGCCAAGAGGGTTGGGGCTACACCTTC
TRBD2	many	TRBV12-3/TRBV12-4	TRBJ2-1	CASNRGGEQFF	TGTGCCAGCAACCGGGGGGGTGAGCAGTTCTTC
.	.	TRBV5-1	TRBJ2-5	CASSRDTGPGETQYF	TGCGCCAGCAGCCGGGACACAGGGCCGGGAGAGACCCAGTACTTC
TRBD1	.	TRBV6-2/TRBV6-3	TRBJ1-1	CASGQGEYVSEAFF	TGTGCCAGCGGACAGGGGGAGTACGTGAGTGAAGCTTTCTTT
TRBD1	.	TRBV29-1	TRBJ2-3	CSARAPDRATDTQYF	TGCAGCGCCCGGGCCCCGGACAGGGCCACAGATACGCAGTATTTT
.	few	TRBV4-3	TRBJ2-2	CASSQAASSKWELFF	TGCGCCAGCAGCCAAGCGGCTTCCAGTAAATGGGAGCTGTTTTTT
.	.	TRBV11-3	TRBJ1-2	CASSSSSAGTNYGYTF	TGTGCCAGCAGCTCCTCCTCGGCAGGGACTAACTATGGCTACACCTTC
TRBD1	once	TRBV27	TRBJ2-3	CASSDRGDTDTQYF	TGTGCCAGCAGCGACAGGGGAGACACAGATACGCAGTATTTT
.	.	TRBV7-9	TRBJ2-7	CASSKRGVSDEQYF	TGTGCCAGCAGCAAAAGAGGGGTGTCGGACGAGCAGTACTTC
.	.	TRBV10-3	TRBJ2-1	CAISAGSNEQFF	TGTGCCATCAGTGCAGGGTCCAATGAGCAGTTCTTC
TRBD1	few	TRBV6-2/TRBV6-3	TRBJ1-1	CASSQGQGLTRRTEAFF	TGTGCCAGCAGCCAGGGACAGGGATTAACAAGGCGGACTGAAGCTTTCTTT
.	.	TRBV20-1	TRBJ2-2	CSARATGTANTGELFF	TGCAGTGCTAGAGCCACAGGGACCGCGAACACCGGGGAGCTGTTTTTT
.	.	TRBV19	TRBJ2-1	CASMRVGIYNEQFF	TGTGCCAGTATGAGGGTAGGGATCTACAATGAGCAGTTCTTC
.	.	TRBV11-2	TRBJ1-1	CASSLASVGRPGAEAFF	TGTGCCAGCAGCTTAGCTTCCGTCGGTAGGCCCGGCGCTGAAGCTTTCTTT
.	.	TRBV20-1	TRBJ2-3	CSALLVDTQYF	TGCAGTGCCTTACTAGTCGATACGCAGTATTTT
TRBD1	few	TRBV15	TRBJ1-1	CATSSQQGAAEAFF	TGTGCCACCAGCAGTCAACAGGGGGCAGCTGAAGCTTTCTTT
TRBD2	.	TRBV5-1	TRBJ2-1	CASSFAGGAREQFF	TGCGCCAGCAGCTTCGCGGGGGGGGCCCGAGAGCAGTTCTTC
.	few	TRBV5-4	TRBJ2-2	CASTQGGAGLNTGELFF	TGTGCCAGCACCCAGGGGGGAGCGGGGTTGAACACCGGGGAGCTGTTTTTT
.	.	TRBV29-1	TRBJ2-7	CSVRQINYEQYF	TGCAGCGTGCGTCAGATCAATTACGAGCAGTACTTC
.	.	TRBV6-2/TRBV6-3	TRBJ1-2	CASSYPSVRLYGYTF	TGTGCCAGCAGTTACCCGTCAGTGAGGCTCTATGGGTACACCTTC
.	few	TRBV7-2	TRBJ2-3	CASSLLGLDTQYF	TGTGCCAGCAGCTTGTTAGGTTTGGATACGCAGTATTTT
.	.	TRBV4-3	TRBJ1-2	CASSQDKGNPPYSGYTF	TGCGCCAGCAGCCAAGATAAAGGGAATCCCCCCTATTCGGGCTACACCTTC
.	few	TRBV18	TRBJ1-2	CASSPGGEGYGYTF	TGTGCCAGCTCACCCGGAGGGGAAGGCTATGGCTACACCTTC
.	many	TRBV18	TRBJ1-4	CASSPGVPTNEKLFF	TGTGCCAGCTCACCAGGAGTCCCAACTAATGAAAAACTGTTTTTT
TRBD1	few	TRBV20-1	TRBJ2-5	CSATRQGVGETQYF	TGCAGTGCTACCAGACAGGGCGTGGGAGAGACCCAGTACTTC
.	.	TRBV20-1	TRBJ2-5	CSARDEGDRGQYF	TGCAGTGCTAGAGATGAGGGGGACCGGGGCCAGTACTTC
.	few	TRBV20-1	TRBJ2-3	CSARAGSLTDTQYF	TGCAGTGCTAGAGCGGGGAGTTTGACAGATACGCAGTATTTT
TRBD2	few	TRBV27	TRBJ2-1	CASSSPPSSGVGVQFF	TGTGCCAGCAGTTCACCCCCCTCTAGCGGGGTCGGGGTGCAGTTCTTC
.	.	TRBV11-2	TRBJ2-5	CASSLVAGLTSETQYF	TGTGCCAGCAGCTTAGTCGCGGGCTTAACGAGTGAGACCCAGTACTTC
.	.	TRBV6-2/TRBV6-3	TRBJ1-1	CASSQQAIEAFF	TGTGCCAGCAGTCAACAGGCGATTGAAGCTTTCTTT
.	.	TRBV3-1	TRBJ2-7	CASSQGTGVHEQYF	TGTGCCAGCAGCCAAGGAACAGGCGTCCACGAGCAGTACTTC
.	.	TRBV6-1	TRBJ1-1	CAGSEGGREAFF	TGTGCCGGCAGTGAAGGAGGTAGGGAAGCTTTCTTT
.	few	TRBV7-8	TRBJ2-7	CASGFPTGLYEQYF	TGTGCCAGCGGATTCCCAACAGGGCTCTACGAGCAGTACTTC
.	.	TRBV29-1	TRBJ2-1	CSVATPWNEQFF	TGCAGCGTTGCCACGCCTTGGAATGAGCAGTTCTTC
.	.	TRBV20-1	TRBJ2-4	CSAGTAVPAKNIQYF	TGCAGTGCCGGGACGGCAGTCCCAGCCAAAAACATTCAGTACTTC
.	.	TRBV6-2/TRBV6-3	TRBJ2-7	CASRGSYHYEQYF	TGTGCCAGCAGGGGCTCTTATCACTACGAGCAGTACTTC